The next 22 T cell receptor beta chains were all read from a single sample in a study of shared clonotypes between healthy human individuals. As defined, naive CD8 cells were CD45RO-negative and positively selected for CCR7, with terminally differentiated effector memory CD45RA+ cells excluded. Method: immunoSEQ multiplex PCR; TCRdb's copy keeps in-frame clones and lacks some. The data hold 550,000 to 750,000 clones, with just over 90% observed a single time. Sequencing input: naive CD8+ T cells sorted from blood. These receptor sequences come from a man aged 25 to 40 in good health.

V gene TRBV27 combines with J gene TRBJ2-7, with 9 bases aligning to TRBD2. Per germline, CDR1 MNHEY and CDR2 SMNVEV (reference sequence). V shed 1 base, J shed 5 bases, and the junction held 9 bases outside the gene matches. The CDR3 has 16 amino acids. The CDR3 sequence is CASSLYISGGPDEQYF. CDR3 nucleotides: TGTGCCAGCAGTTTATATATTAGCGGGGGCCCCGACGAGCAGTACTTC.

The chain employs TRBV5-5 and TRBJ1-4, with D tentatively TRBD1 (5 bases). V lost 0 bases to trimming and J lost 7 bases, with 16 bases between them. This CDR3 is built from 16 residues. Germline assignment: CDR1 SGHKS and CDR2 YYEKEE (reference sequence). CDR3 coding DNA: TGTGCCAGCAGCTTGGTCCCCAGGGTCCTCGGTGAAAAACTGTTTTTT. Residues: CASSLVPRVLGEKLFF. Drawing the rest from reference TRBV5-5 and TRBJ1-4, the complete variable domain is DAGVTQSPTHLIKTRGQQVTLRCSPISGHKSVSWYQQVLGQGPQFIFQYYEKEERGRGNFPDRFSARQFPNYSSELNVNALLLGDSALYLCASSLVPRVLGEKLFFGSGTQLSVL.

V gene TRBV19 combines with J gene TRBJ2-1; 15 nucleotides agree with TRBD2. After removal of 1 base from V and 2 bases from J, the junction contained 6 bases not matched to a gene. Germline V lookup: CDR1 LNHDA, CDR2 SQIVND (reference sequence). The length of the CDR3 is 19 residues. CDR3 coding DNA: TGTGCCAGTAGTATAGGGACTAGCGGGAGGGCCCGGGCCTACAATGAGCAGTTCTTC. Its translation is CASSIGTSGRARAYNEQFF.

This clone was seen only a few times. V gene TRBV9 combines with J gene TRBJ1-2; 10 positions match TRBD1. The junction had 3 bases not matched to a gene; V was cut back by 0 bases and J by 4 bases. The CDR3 is made up of 15 amino acids. Germline loops: CDR1 SGDLS, CDR2 YYNGEE. In DNA, the CDR3 is TGTGCCAGCAGCGTAGACGGGACAGGGGCCTATGGCTACACCTTC. It encodes CASSVDGTGAYGYTF.

This rearrangement joins TRBV19 to TRBJ2-5, with D perhaps matching TRBD2 (5 bases). Germline CDR1 LNHDA, CDR2 SQIVND (reference sequence). CDR3 size: 15 residues. Trimming cost V 4 bases and J 1 base, with 13 bases left between them. DNA of the CDR3: TGTGCCAGTAGTAACCGGATTGAGGGCCAAGAGACCCAGTACTTC. Protein sequence: CASSNRIEGQETQYF. The full variable domain, in which reference TRBV19 and TRBJ2-5 provide the parts outside the CDR3, is DGGITQSPKYLFRKEGQNVTLSCEQNLNHDAMYWYRQDPGQGLRLIYYSQIVNDFQKGDIAEGYSVSREKKESFPLTVTSAQKNPTAFYLCASSNRIEGQETQYFGPGTRLLVL.

As DNA, the CDR3 is TGTGCCAGCAGCTTAGGCAGGGAGCGGGTATTGGACACTGAAGCTTTCTTT. This sequence encodes CASSLGRERVLDTEAFF. The rearrangement links TRBV7-8 to TRBJ1-1, with a tentative D call TRBD1 (5 bases). Germline values: CDR1 SGHVS, CDR2 FQNEAQ. This CDR3 has 17 amino acids. The V and J ends lost 1 base and 3 bases respectively, with 18 bases between them. The whole variable domain, filled in from reference TRBV7-8 and TRBJ1-1, reads GAGVSQSPRYKVAKRGQDVALRCDPISGHVSLFWYQQALGQGPEFLTYFQNEAQLDKSGLPSDRFFAERPEGSVSTLKIQRTQQEDSAVYLCASSLGRERVLDTEAFFGQGTRLTVV.

The chain employs TRBV7-6 and TRBJ1-4, with 7 nucleotides matching TRBD1. J lost 2 bases, V lost 3 bases, and 6 bases had no gene match. CDR3 length: 16 amino acids. Germline CDR1 and CDR2: SGHVS and FNYEAQ. The DNA for the CDR3 is TGTGCCAGCAGCTTTCGTACAGGGGCCACTAATGAAAAACTGTTTTTT. As protein: CASSFRTGATNEKLFF.

V is TRBV5-6 and J is TRBJ1-2; 10 bases agree with TRBD1. CDR1 is SGHDT, CDR2 YYEEEE, per germline. CDR3 size: 14 residues. With V trimmed by 4 bases and J by 4 bases, 4 bases remained unmatched. CDR3 sequence: CASSPGQGFYGYTF. The DNA of the CDR3 is TGTGCCAGCAGCCCGGGACAGGGGTTCTATGGCTACACCTTC.

The chain has TRBV28 and TRBJ2-7; 8 bases agree with TRBD1. CDR1 MDHEN and CDR2 SYDVKM come from the germline V gene. CDR3 length: 13 residues. The J segment lost 5 bases and the V segment lost 6 bases, leaving 6 bases of the junction unmatched. CDR3 residues: CASRMTGVDEQYF. The CDR3, as DNA: TGTGCCAGCAGGATGACAGGGGTCGACGAGCAGTACTTC.

Note on this clone: Other DNA sequences in this specimen translate into the identical CDR3. V and J are TRBV5-1 and TRBJ2-7; TRBD1 might be the D (5 bases). Trimming left V 0 bases short and J 5 bases short, with 9 bases between. This CDR3 has 13 residues. Per the germline V gene, CDR1 is SGHRS and CDR2 is YFSETQ. CDR3 in amino acids: CASSLVTGNEQYF. CDR3 DNA sequence: TGCGCCAGCAGCTTGGTCACAGGCAACGAGCAGTACTTC.

The rearrangement uses TRBV7-6 and TRBJ2-2; possibly TRBD2 for D (5 bases). The V end was cut by 4 bases, the J end by 1 base, with 13 bases between. The CDR3 has 16 residues. Per the germline V gene, CDR1 is SGHVS and CDR2 is FNYEAQ. The CDR3 DNA follows: TGTGCCAGCAGCTCAGACGCGGGCCGGAACACCGGGGAGCTGTTTTTT. Encoded protein: CASSSDAGRNTGELFF.

This chain uses TRBV4-3 with TRBJ2-7, with D perhaps TRBD2 (6 bases). The CDR3 length is 16 residues. CDR1 and CDR2 (germline): LGHNA, YSLEER. The V end was cut by 0 bases, the J end by 3 bases, with 15 bases between. CDR3 sequence: CASSQDFLGGRYEQYF. CDR3 coding DNA: TGCGCCAGCAGCCAAGATTTCTTAGGAGGGCGCTACGAGCAGTACTTC.

V and J are TRBV6-1 and TRBJ2-1; D gene unclear. Germline CDR1 reads MNHNS; CDR2 reads SASEGT. V lost 7 bases and J 7 bases, leaving 11 bases between the germline ends. The CDR3 extends over 12 amino acids. CDR3 in DNA: TGTGCCAGCACGGTAATGATGAATGAGCAGTTCTTC. The encoded protein is CASTVMMNEQFF.

The J gene is TRBJ2-7, the V gene TRBV7-6; 10 bases are a match to TRBD1. With 5 bases clipped from V and 6 bases from J, the junction kept 10 bases outside the gene matches. The CDR3 contains 15 residues. Germline CDR1 SGHVS, CDR2 FNYEAQ. CDR3: CASSPAGTGVTEQYF. As DNA, the CDR3 is TGTGCCAGCAGCCCGGCCGGGACAGGGGTAACCGAGCAGTACTTC.

The chain employs TRBV27 and TRBJ1-4; D is unclear. V was shortened by 5 bases and J by 3 bases, with 13 bases between the two germline ends. The CDR3 totals 15 residues. Germline V gene data show CDR1 as MNHEY and CDR2 as SMNVEV (reference sequence). The CDR3 loop reads CASSARTGSNEKLFF. The CDR3 nucleotides are TGTGCCAGCAGTGCCCGGACGGGTTCTAATGAAAAACTGTTTTTT.

The rearrangement links TRBV10-3 to TRBJ2-1, with TRBD2 identical over 7 bases. This CDR3 is built from 11 residues. Germline V CDR1 and CDR2: ENHRY, SYGVKD. The V and J ends lost 11 bases and 6 bases, in that order; junction bases with no gene match: 4. The CDR3 spells CAVWEGNEQFF. CDR3 DNA: TGTGCCGTCTGGGAGGGCAATGAGCAGTTCTTC.

As DNA, the CDR3 is TGCGCCAGCAGCCGGAACACCGGGACTAGCGGGAGCTCCTACGAGCAGTACTTC. Residues: CASSRNTGTSGSSYEQYF. V usage is TRBV4-1 and J usage is TRBJ2-7, with 14 bases lining up with TRBD2. Germline values: CDR1 MGHRA, CDR2 YSYEKL. Trimming cost V 4 bases and J 0 bases; bases outside gene matches: 8. The CDR3 extends over 18 amino acids.

The CDR3 loop is CASSAPSGSYNEQFF. CDR3 DNA sequence: TGTGCCAGCAGCGCCCCTTCAGGCTCCTACAATGAGCAGTTCTTC. V usage is TRBV5-6 and J usage is TRBJ2-1; D is unresolved. Germline V CDR1 and CDR2: SGHDT, YYEEEE. Trimming stripped 4 bases from V and 0 bases from J, with 11 bases between. The CDR3 is made up of 15 amino acids. The complete variable domain, with remaining parts taken from reference TRBV5-6 and TRBJ2-1, reads DAGVTQSPTHLIKTRGQQVTLRCSPKSGHDTVSWYQQALGQGPQFIFQYYEEEERQRGNFPDRFSGHQFPNYSSELNVNALLLGDSALYLCASSAPSGSYNEQFFGPGTRLTVL.

This chain joins TRBV19 and TRBJ2-1; D gene uncertain. CDR3 length: 13 residues. V was cut by 8 bases and J by 4 bases, with 12 bases left in between. CDR1 and CDR2 (germline): LNHDA, SQIVND (reference sequence). The CDR3 nucleotides read TGTGCCAGTTCCTCTAGTTTTTACAATGAGCAGTTCTTC. It specifies CASSSSFYNEQFF. Based on the CDR3 plus reference TRBV19 and TRBJ2-1, the full variable domain is DGGITQSPKYLFRKEGQNVTLSCEQNLNHDAMYWYRQDPGQGLRLIYYSQIVNDFQKGDIAEGYSVSREKKESFPLTVTSAQKNPTAFYLCASSSSFYNEQFFGPGTRLTVL.

The V gene is TRBV27, the J gene TRBJ1-5; a possible D gene is TRBD1 (6 bases). This CDR3 region has 13 residues. The germline V gene has CDR1 MNHEY and CDR2 SMNVEV (reference sequence). Trimming left V 5 bases short and J 16 bases short, with 21 bases between. The CDR3 sequence: CASSHGGAADYHF. The DNA for the CDR3 is TGTGCCAGCAGTCACGGGGGGGCAGCGGATTACCATTTT.

This clone was detected only once. V is TRBV19 and J is TRBJ2-7, with 10 bases identical to TRBD2. This CDR3 comprises 14 residues. Germline V lookup: CDR1 LNHDA, CDR2 SQIVND (reference sequence). V shed 7 bases and J 1 base; nucleotides not matched to a gene: 4. The CDR3 DNA reads TGTGCCAGTACCCCTAGCGGGAGTTCCTACGAGCAGTACTTC. Protein sequence: CASTPSGSSYEQYF.

The V gene is TRBV12-2, the J gene TRBJ2-7; the table's TRBD2 call for D was not verified on the DNA. TRBV12-2 is shown as a pseudogene. The CDR3 has 17 amino acids. CDR3 nucleotide sequence: TGTGCAAGTCGCTTATCCCCATCAGCGGGAGGGTCCTACGAGCAGTACTTC. Translation gives CASRLSPSAGGSYEQYF.